This TCR beta chain is drawn from a study of blood T cell repertoires in COVID-19. Method: immunoSEQ multiplex PCR; TCRdb's copy keeps in-frame clones and lacks some. The repertoire holds approximately 220,000 clones, with approximately 90% as singletons. CDR3 size: 12 residues. CDR1 is KGHDR, CDR2 SFDVKD, per germline. V lost 9 bases to trimming and J lost 4 bases, with 12 bases between them. Sequencing was performed on peripheral blood. The receptor was isolated from a man in his forties or fifties with acute or convalescent COVID-19. The V gene is TRBV24-1, the J gene TRBJ2-7; D possibly corresponds to TRBD1 (6 bases). The chain's CDR3 is CATHRVGYEQYF. CDR3 nucleotide sequence: TGTGCCACCCACAGGGTAGGGTACGAGCAGTACTTC.